A single T cell receptor (beta chain) is shown here with its context. The time point is: newly diagnosed GD, antithyroid drugs for less than 3 months. With RNA extracted from PBMCs as input, the TCR library was made. Those enrolled as patients came out of an endocrinology department in Xi'an, China. The sample originates from a study of regulatory T cells in long-lasting Graves disease. From germline, CDR1 is LGHDT and CDR2 YNNKEL (reference sequence). With 4 bases clipped from V and 4 bases from J, the junction kept 6 bases outside the gene matches. The CDR3 length is 16 residues. Arm-PCR with iRepertoire HTBI primers amplified the CDR3 regions for these TCR beta libraries. TCRdb re-analysed the multiplex PCR reads in MiXCR, keeping a single row per CDR3 protein. The top ten clones hold more than 20% of a sample with hundreds of thousands of distinct CDR3 sequences, around 16% of them seen once. This sample also belongs to another study, concerning T cells in Graves' hyperthyroidism and ophthalmopathy. Per that study: In blood, most of the thyroid clonotypes expanded above 0.001 were also present.

This TCR came from a woman aged 35-60 years with Graves disease. The V and J genes are TRBV3-1 and TRBJ2-1; 11 bases line up with TRBD2. Sample: peripheral blood mononuclear cells (PBMCs), taken at new diagnosis, from a patient treated with antithyroid drugs. The chain's CDR3 is CASSPLGLAEYNEQFF. The CDR3 bases are TGTGCCAGCAGCCCCCTGGGACTAGCGGAGTACAATGAGCAGTTCTTC.